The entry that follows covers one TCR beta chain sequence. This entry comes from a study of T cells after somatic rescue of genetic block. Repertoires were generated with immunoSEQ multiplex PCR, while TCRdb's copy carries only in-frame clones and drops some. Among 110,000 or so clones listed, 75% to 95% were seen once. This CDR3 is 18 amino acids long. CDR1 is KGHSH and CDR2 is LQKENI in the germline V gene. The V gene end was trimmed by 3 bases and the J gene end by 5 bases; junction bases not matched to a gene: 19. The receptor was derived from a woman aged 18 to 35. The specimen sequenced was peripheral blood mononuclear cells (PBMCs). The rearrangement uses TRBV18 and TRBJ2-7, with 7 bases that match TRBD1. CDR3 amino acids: CASSPLEMFEGAINEQYF. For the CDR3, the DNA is TGTGCCAGCTCACCCCTCGAGATGTTCGAGGGGGCGATCAACGAGCAGTACTTC.